A selection of T cell receptor beta chains follows, all from one sample in a study of blood T cell repertoires in COVID-19. The assay was immunoSEQ multiplex PCR, and TCRdb's table has in-frame clones only and misses some. The repertoire holds about 280,000 clones, approximately 85% seen once, with 4.5% to 5.5% in the top ten. Material for sequencing was peripheral blood. All receptors come from a man aged 50 to 59 with active or convalescent COVID-19. Each CDR3 is given with its conserved first and last residue. The D gene is left open where the match is weak. Size is stated for part of the rows, as once, few or many counts, or as a class when the clone is expanded.

V: TRBV20-1; D: TRBD1; J: TRBJ1-4; size: NA; DNA: TGCAGTGCTACTGAGGGGGCGTATGAAAAACTGTTTTTT; CDR3: CSATEGAYEKLFF
V: TRBV9; D: NA; J: TRBJ1-2; size: few; DNA: TGTGCCAGCAGCGGAGGACAGATCTATGGCTACACCTTC; CDR3: CASSGGQIYGYTF
V: TRBV4-2; D: NA; J: TRBJ2-7; size: NA; DNA: TGTGCCAGCAGCCAAGAGAAGACTAGGCCCTACGAGCAGTACTTC; CDR3: CASSQEKTRPYEQYF
V: TRBV6-5; D: TRBD2; J: TRBJ2-1; size: NA; DNA: TGTGCCAGCAGGTTGACTAGCAATAACTACAATGAGCAGTTCTTC; CDR3: CASRLTSNNYNEQFF
V: TRBV29-1; D: TRBD1; J: TRBJ2-3; size: once; DNA: TGCAGCGTTGAAGGTGGACAGGGGGCGCCTGCGGATACGCAGTATTTT; CDR3: CSVEGGQGAPADTQYF
V: TRBV9; D: TRBD2; J: TRBJ2-3; size: NA; DNA: TGTGCCAGCAGCGTAGGGGGAGGGAGCACAGATACGCAGTATTTT; CDR3: CASSVGGGSTDTQYF
V: TRBV3-1/TRBV3-2; D: NA; J: TRBJ1-6; size: NA; DNA: TGTGCCAGCAGCCAAGATTTCAGGGGCGTGGGGTCACCCCTCCACTTT; CDR3: CASSQDFRGVGSPLHF
V: TRBV6-6; D: TRBD1; J: TRBJ1-4; size: NA; DNA: TGTGCCAGCAGTTACGACTCAGGAGGGGGCAGGGAAAAACTGTTTTTT; CDR3: CASSYDSGGGREKLFF
V: TRBV28; D: NA; J: TRBJ1-2; size: NA; DNA: TGTGCCAGCAGCAAACAAACAGGCGTCGGCTATGGCTACACCTTC; CDR3: CASSKQTGVGYGYTF
V: TRBV4-1; D: NA; J: TRBJ1-1; size: NA; DNA: TGCGCCAGCAGCCATTTAACAGTTGACACTGAAGCTTTCTTT; CDR3: CASSHLTVDTEAFF
V: TRBV5-4; D: TRBD1; J: TRBJ2-3; size: NA; DNA: TGTGCCAGCAGCATCCACAGGGGCGCGAGCACAGATACGCAGTATTTT; CDR3: CASSIHRGASTDTQYF
V: TRBV29-1; D: NA; J: TRBJ1-2; size: NA; DNA: TGCAGCGTTGTAGGCAGACTTAACTATGGCTACACCTTC; CDR3: CSVVGRLNYGYTF
V: TRBV5-1; D: TRBD1; J: TRBJ2-7; size: NA; DNA: TGCGCCAGCAGCTTGGGAACAGGGGACGAGCAGTACTTC; CDR3: CASSLGTGDEQYF
V: TRBV5-4; D: NA; J: TRBJ2-7; size: NA; DNA: TGTGCCAGCAGCTTTTCCGGGAGCGAGCAGTACTTC; CDR3: CASSFSGSEQYF
V: TRBV10-1; D: TRBD2; J: TRBJ2-1; size: few; DNA: TGCGCCAGCAGTGACGGGGCTAGCGGGGTCAATGAGCAGTTCTTC; CDR3: CASSDGASGVNEQFF
V: TRBV19; D: TRBD1; J: TRBJ2-5; size: few; DNA: TGTGCCAGTAGTCACCGACAGGGCACGTACCAAGAGACCCAGTACTTC; CDR3: CASSHRQGTYQETQYF
V: TRBV7-2; D: TRBD1; J: TRBJ1-1; size: NA; DNA: TGTGCCAGCAGCTTCCACAGGGGACTTAGGACTGAAGCTTTCTTT; CDR3: CASSFHRGLRTEAFF
V: TRBV25-1; D: TRBD2; J: TRBJ2-1; size: NA; DNA: TGTGCCAGCAGTGAATTGGAGCGGGAGCGGGATGAGCAGTTCTTC; CDR3: CASSELERERDEQFF
V: TRBV19; D: TRBD2; J: TRBJ2-1; size: NA; DNA: TGTGCCAGCACAGGGGGAACTAGCGGGAGATCGATCCTCTCCTACAATGAGCAGTTCTTC; CDR3: CASTGGTSGRSILSYNEQFF
V: TRBV5-1; D: NA; J: TRBJ1-2; size: NA; DNA: TGCGCCAGCAGCTCTGGGACTGTTGGCTACACCTTC; CDR3: CASSSGTVGYTF
V: TRBV7-3; D: TRBD2; J: TRBJ2-2; size: NA; DNA: TGTGCCAGCGGAGCTTGGGCGGGAGGGCGTACCGGGGAGCTGTTTTTT; CDR3: CASGAWAGGRTGELFF
V: TRBV9; D: TRBD2; J: TRBJ2-5; size: NA; DNA: TGTGCCAGCAGCGTAGGGACTAGCCAGCAAGAGACCCAGTACTTC; CDR3: CASSVGTSQQETQYF
V: TRBV28; D: NA; J: TRBJ2-4; size: once; DNA: TGTGCCAGCACCGAGGGGAGGGCCAAAAACATTCAGTACTTC; CDR3: CASTEGRAKNIQYF
V: TRBV19; D: NA; J: TRBJ2-7; size: NA; DNA: TGTGCCAGTAGTATGACTGGCGCGGGAACGTCCTACGAGCAGTACTTC; CDR3: CASSMTGAGTSYEQYF
V: TRBV4-1; D: NA; J: TRBJ1-4; size: NA; DNA: TGCGCCAGCAGCCAAGAGTCACAGGCTGGTGAAAAACTGTTTTTT; CDR3: CASSQESQAGEKLFF
V: TRBV6-5; D: TRBD2; J: TRBJ2-7; size: NA; DNA: TGTGCCAGCAGCCGGACTAGCGGGACTTCCTACGAGCAGTACTTC; CDR3: CASSRTSGTSYEQYF
V: TRBV28; D: NA; J: TRBJ1-5; size: NA; DNA: TGTGCCACCTCTTTAATCTTACAGCCCCAGCATTTT; CDR3: CATSLILQPQHF
V: TRBV19; D: TRBD1; J: TRBJ2-7; size: NA; DNA: TGTGCCAGTAGTTTCCGACAGGGCCGGAGCGAGCAGTACTTC; CDR3: CASSFRQGRSEQYF